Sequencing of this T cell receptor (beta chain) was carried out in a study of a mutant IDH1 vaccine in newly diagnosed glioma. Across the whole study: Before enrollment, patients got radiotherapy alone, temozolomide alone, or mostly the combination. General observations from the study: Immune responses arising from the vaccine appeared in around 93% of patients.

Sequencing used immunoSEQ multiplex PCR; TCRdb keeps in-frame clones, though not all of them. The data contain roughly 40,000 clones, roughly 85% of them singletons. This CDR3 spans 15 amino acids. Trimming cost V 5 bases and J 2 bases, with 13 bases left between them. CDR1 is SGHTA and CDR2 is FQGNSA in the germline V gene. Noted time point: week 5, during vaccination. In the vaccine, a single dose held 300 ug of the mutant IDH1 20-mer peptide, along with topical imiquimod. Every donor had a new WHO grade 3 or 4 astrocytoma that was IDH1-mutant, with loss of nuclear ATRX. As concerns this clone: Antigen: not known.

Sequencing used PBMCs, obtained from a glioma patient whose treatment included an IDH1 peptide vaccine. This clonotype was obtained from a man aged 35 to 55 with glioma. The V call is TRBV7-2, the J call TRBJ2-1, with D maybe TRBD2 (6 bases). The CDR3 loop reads CASSRLGEAYNEQFF. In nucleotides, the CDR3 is TGTGCCAGCAGCCGCCTAGGGGAGGCCTACAATGAGCAGTTCTTC.